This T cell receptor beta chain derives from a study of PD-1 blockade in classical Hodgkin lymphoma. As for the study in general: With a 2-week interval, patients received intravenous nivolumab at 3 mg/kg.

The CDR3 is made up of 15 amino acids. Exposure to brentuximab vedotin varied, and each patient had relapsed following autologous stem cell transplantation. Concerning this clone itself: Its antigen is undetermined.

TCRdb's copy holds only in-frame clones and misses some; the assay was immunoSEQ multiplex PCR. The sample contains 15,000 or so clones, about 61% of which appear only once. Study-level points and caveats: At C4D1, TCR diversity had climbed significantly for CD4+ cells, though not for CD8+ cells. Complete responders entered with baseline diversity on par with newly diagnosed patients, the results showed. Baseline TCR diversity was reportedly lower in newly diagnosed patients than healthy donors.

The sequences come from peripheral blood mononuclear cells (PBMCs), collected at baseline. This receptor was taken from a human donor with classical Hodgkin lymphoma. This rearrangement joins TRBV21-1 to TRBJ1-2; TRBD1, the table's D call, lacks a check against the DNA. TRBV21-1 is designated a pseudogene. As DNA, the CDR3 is TGTGCCAGCAGCAAAAGGCCACCAGGGTACTATGGCTACACCTTC. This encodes CASSKRPPGYYGYTF.